These T cell receptor beta chains were read from a single sample in a study of OX40 agonist ivuxolimab in advanced cancers. TCRdb's table, derived via immunoSEQ multiplex PCR, lists solely in-frame clones and lacks some. The table records about 73,000 clones, about nine tenths of them present only once. The specimen was CD4+ or CD8+ T cells sorted from blood, collected in a trial of the OX40 agonist ivuxolimab. These receptors originate from an adult with an advanced solid tumor such as melanoma, head and neck, liver or kidney cancer. The CDR3 runs from the conserved cysteine through the conserved F or W. The D gene is left open where the match is weak. Size tells how often a clone was seen (once, few, many) or the class of an expanded clone, and some rows leave it out.

v_gene: TRBV30; d_gene: .; j_gene: TRBJ2-2; abundance: once; CDR3nt: TGTGCCTGGGCTAGGGGAGTCACCGGGGAGCTGTTTTTT; CDR3aa: CAWARGVTGELFF
v_gene: TRBV25-1; d_gene: .; j_gene: TRBJ1-3; abundance: .; CDR3nt: TGTGCCAGCAGTGAACGGTACCCTGGAAACACCATATATTTT; CDR3aa: CASSERYPGNTIYF
v_gene: TRBV5-6; d_gene: .; j_gene: TRBJ2-6; abundance: .; CDR3nt: TGTGCCAGCAGCACCAGGGGCCTTCGAGTTGGGGCCAACGTCCTGACTTTC; CDR3aa: CASSTRGLRVGANVLTF
v_gene: TRBV6-5; d_gene: .; j_gene: TRBJ2-7; abundance: .; CDR3nt: TGTGCCAGTGGGCAGGGTAAAGGCGAGCAGTACTTC; CDR3aa: CASGQGKGEQYF
v_gene: TRBV30; d_gene: .; j_gene: TRBJ1-1; abundance: .; CDR3nt: TGTGCCTGGACTCAAACTGGTCTGAACACTGAAGCTTTCTTT; CDR3aa: CAWTQTGLNTEAFF
v_gene: TRBV6-5; d_gene: .; j_gene: TRBJ2-2; abundance: .; CDR3nt: TGTGCCAGCAGTTACCTGGGAGGGGGCACCGGGGAGCTGTTTTTT; CDR3aa: CASSYLGGGTGELFF
v_gene: TRBV28; d_gene: TRBD2; j_gene: TRBJ2-2; abundance: .; CDR3nt: TGTGCCAGCACCCTATGGGGGGGGTCCACCGGGGAGCTGTTTTTT; CDR3aa: CASTLWGGSTGELFF
v_gene: TRBV2; d_gene: .; j_gene: TRBJ2-5; abundance: once; CDR3nt: TGTGCCAGCAAGGAGGAAGGGGGGAAAGAGACCCAGTACTTC; CDR3aa: CASKEEGGKETQYF
v_gene: TRBV29-1; d_gene: TRBD1; j_gene: TRBJ2-2; abundance: few; CDR3nt: TGCAGCGTTGCATCGGGACAGGGTTTAAACACCGGGGAGCTGTTTTTT; CDR3aa: CSVASGQGLNTGELFF
v_gene: TRBV5-1; d_gene: .; j_gene: TRBJ2-3; abundance: .; CDR3nt: TGCGCCAGCAGCTTGGAGGGGCGGGGACATACAGATACGCAGTATTTT; CDR3aa: CASSLEGRGHTDTQYF
v_gene: TRBV28; d_gene: .; j_gene: TRBJ2-7; abundance: .; CDR3nt: TGTGCCAGCAGTTTAATTGGCTACGAGCAGTACTTC; CDR3aa: CASSLIGYEQYF
v_gene: TRBV18; d_gene: TRBD2; j_gene: TRBJ2-5; abundance: .; CDR3nt: TGTGCCAGCTCCCAACAAGTTAGCGGGCTTAAAGAGACCCAGTACTTC; CDR3aa: CASSQQVSGLKETQYF
v_gene: TRBV19; d_gene: .; j_gene: TRBJ1-4; abundance: once; CDR3nt: TGTGCCAGTACCTCCAATCTAGGGGCTCTTGAAAAACTGTTTTTT; CDR3aa: CASTSNLGALEKLFF
v_gene: TRBV7-8; d_gene: .; j_gene: TRBJ2-7; abundance: .; CDR3nt: TGTGCCAGCAGCTTAACTGACCGGAACGAGCAGTACTTC; CDR3aa: CASSLTDRNEQYF
v_gene: TRBV29-1; d_gene: TRBD1; j_gene: TRBJ2-7; abundance: .; CDR3nt: TGCAGCGTTGAAGATAGGACAGGCGTGTACTTC; CDR3aa: CSVEDRTGVYF
v_gene: TRBV5-6; d_gene: .; j_gene: TRBJ1-2; abundance: .; CDR3nt: TGTGCCAGCAGCTTGGAAAGGACTGGCTACACCTTC; CDR3aa: CASSLERTGYTF
v_gene: TRBV13; d_gene: TRBD2; j_gene: TRBJ2-5; abundance: once; CDR3nt: TGTGCCAGCAGCCCAGGGGCTAGCGGGAGAGGCGAGACCCAGTACTTC; CDR3aa: CASSPGASGRGETQYF
v_gene: TRBV6-4; d_gene: .; j_gene: TRBJ2-2; abundance: once; CDR3nt: TGTGCCAGCACCCCGGGACCGAGCACCGGGGAGCTGTTTTTT; CDR3aa: CASTPGPSTGELFF
v_gene: TRBV9; d_gene: .; j_gene: TRBJ1-4; abundance: .; CDR3nt: TGTGCCAGCAGCCTAACCGGGACATATTATGAAAAACTGTTTTTT; CDR3aa: CASSLTGTYYEKLFF
v_gene: TRBV28; d_gene: .; j_gene: TRBJ1-6; abundance: .; CDR3nt: TGTGCCAGCACCCCTTCTTGGGCGGTCGGGTCACCCCTCCACTTT; CDR3aa: CASTPSWAVGSPLHF
v_gene: TRBV11-2; d_gene: .; j_gene: TRBJ2-5; abundance: .; CDR3nt: TGTGCCAGCAGCCCGGGAGGCGGGACAGAACAAGAGACCCAGTACTTC; CDR3aa: CASSPGGGTEQETQYF
v_gene: TRBV20-1; d_gene: .; j_gene: TRBJ2-3; abundance: .; CDR3nt: TGCAGCCCCGAGATTGAAGATACGCAGTATTTT; CDR3aa: CSPEIEDTQYF
v_gene: TRBV6-7; d_gene: .; j_gene: TRBJ1-1; abundance: .; CDR3nt: TGTGCCAGCAGTTACGGAGCGGGACGGAGGAACACTGAAGCTTTCTTT; CDR3aa: CASSYGAGRRNTEAFF
v_gene: TRBV5-1; d_gene: TRBD2; j_gene: TRBJ2-3; abundance: .; CDR3nt: TGCGCCAGCAGCCGCACCGTGGGGACTAGCGGGACTCGAGATACGCAGTATTTT; CDR3aa: CASSRTVGTSGTRDTQYF
v_gene: TRBV28; d_gene: .; j_gene: TRBJ1-5; abundance: .; CDR3nt: TGTGCCAGCAGTTTGGTTCAACAGCCCCAGCATTTT; CDR3aa: CASSLVQQPQHF
v_gene: TRBV28; d_gene: TRBD2; j_gene: TRBJ2-2; abundance: .; CDR3nt: TGTGCCAGCACTGGGGGGGTAACCGGGGAGCTGTTTTTT; CDR3aa: CASTGGVTGELFF
v_gene: TRBV6-5; d_gene: .; j_gene: TRBJ2-5; abundance: few; CDR3nt: TGTGCCAGCAGGGCGAGGGGGATGGAGACCCAGTACTTC; CDR3aa: CASRARGMETQYF
v_gene: TRBV5-1; d_gene: .; j_gene: TRBJ2-4; abundance: few; CDR3nt: TGCGCCAGCAGCTCGACTTACGGGAGCATAAACCCCGCCAAAAACATTCAGTACTTC; CDR3aa: CASSSTYGSINPAKNIQYF
v_gene: TRBV10-3; d_gene: .; j_gene: TRBJ1-2; abundance: .; CDR3nt: TGTGCCATCAGTGGGAGGACGGGTTATGGCTACACCTTC; CDR3aa: CAISGRTGYGYTF
v_gene: TRBV11-2; d_gene: .; j_gene: TRBJ2-7; abundance: .; CDR3nt: TGTGCCAGCAGCTTAGCAGGGAGTTACGAGCAGTACTTC; CDR3aa: CASSLAGSYEQYF
v_gene: TRBV10-3; d_gene: TRBD2; j_gene: TRBJ2-3; abundance: .; CDR3nt: TGTGCCATCAGTGAGCGTTGGACTAGTGGGACAGATACGCAGTATTTT; CDR3aa: CAISERWTSGTDTQYF
v_gene: TRBV28; d_gene: .; j_gene: TRBJ1-2; abundance: .; CDR3nt: TGTGCCAGCAGTTTAGGAGGGAAGAACTATGGCTACACCTTC; CDR3aa: CASSLGGKNYGYTF
v_gene: TRBV11-3; d_gene: TRBD2; j_gene: TRBJ2-1; abundance: once; CDR3nt: TGTGCCAGCAGCTTAGGGCTAGCGGGAGGGAATGAGCAGTTCTTC; CDR3aa: CASSLGLAGGNEQFF
v_gene: TRBV28; d_gene: .; j_gene: TRBJ2-7; abundance: .; CDR3nt: TGTGCCAGCAGTTTAACAGGGAATGGCGAGCAGTACTTC; CDR3aa: CASSLTGNGEQYF
v_gene: TRBV10-3; d_gene: .; j_gene: TRBJ2-3; abundance: .; CDR3nt: TGTGCCATCAGTGACCGGGGGCGGACAGATACGCAGTATTTT; CDR3aa: CAISDRGRTDTQYF
v_gene: TRBV11-2; d_gene: TRBD1; j_gene: TRBJ1-2; abundance: once; CDR3nt: TGTGCCAGCAGCCAGGGACAGAATTATGGCTACACCTTC; CDR3aa: CASSQGQNYGYTF
v_gene: TRBV5-1; d_gene: .; j_gene: TRBJ1-3; abundance: .; CDR3nt: TGCGCCAGCAGCCGGGGGGTTTCTGGAAACACCATATATTTT; CDR3aa: CASSRGVSGNTIYF
v_gene: TRBV7-2; d_gene: TRBD1; j_gene: TRBJ2-7; abundance: once; CDR3nt: TGTGCCAGCAGCTCCGAGGGACAGGGGTTCAACGAGCAGTACTTC; CDR3aa: CASSSEGQGFNEQYF
v_gene: TRBV28; d_gene: TRBD1; j_gene: TRBJ1-4; abundance: .; CDR3nt: TGTGCCAGCATTTCGACAGGGGGCAAAGCGAATGAAAAACTGTTTTTT; CDR3aa: CASISTGGKANEKLFF
v_gene: TRBV30; d_gene: .; j_gene: TRBJ1-3; abundance: .; CDR3nt: TGTGCCTGGACTAGCTCTGGAAACACCATATATTTT; CDR3aa: CAWTSSGNTIYF
v_gene: TRBV18; d_gene: .; j_gene: TRBJ2-3; abundance: .; CDR3nt: TGTGCCAGCTCACCGCCCCGGGGAACCACAGATACGCAGTATTTT; CDR3aa: CASSPPRGTTDTQYF
v_gene: TRBV18; d_gene: TRBD1; j_gene: TRBJ2-6; abundance: .; CDR3nt: TGTGCCAGCTCACGTCCGACAGGGGGCGCCTCCTCTGGGGCCAACGTCCTGACTTTC; CDR3aa: CASSRPTGGASSGANVLTF
v_gene: TRBV29-1; d_gene: .; j_gene: TRBJ2-3; abundance: .; CDR3nt: TGCAGCGTCCAAAAGGCGGATACGCAGTATTTT; CDR3aa: CSVQKADTQYF
v_gene: TRBV28; d_gene: .; j_gene: TRBJ1-2; abundance: .; CDR3nt: TGTGCCAGCAAAGGGACAACCCTTCGGGGCTACACCTTC; CDR3aa: CASKGTTLRGYTF
v_gene: TRBV28; d_gene: .; j_gene: TRBJ1-3; abundance: .; CDR3nt: TGTGCCAGCAGTTTCTTAGGTGGGCCGGAGTCTGGAAACACCATATATTTT; CDR3aa: CASSFLGGPESGNTIYF
v_gene: TRBV6-6; d_gene: .; j_gene: TRBJ2-7; abundance: .; CDR3nt: TGTGCCAGCAGTTACCCTGGGGCCGGACGCTCCTACGAGCAGTACTTC; CDR3aa: CASSYPGAGRSYEQYF
v_gene: TRBV19; d_gene: .; j_gene: TRBJ2-1; abundance: .; CDR3nt: TGTGCCAGTAGTGGACCAAGGGAACCTGGACTTTACAATGAGCAGTTCTTC; CDR3aa: CASSGPREPGLYNEQFF
v_gene: TRBV18; d_gene: .; j_gene: TRBJ2-3; abundance: .; CDR3nt: TGTGCCAGCTCACGTACGCCAAGCACAGATACGCAGTATTTT; CDR3aa: CASSRTPSTDTQYF
v_gene: TRBV19; d_gene: .; j_gene: TRBJ1-1; abundance: .; CDR3nt: TGTGCCAGTAGTATCGAACAGAACACTGAAGCTTTCTTT; CDR3aa: CASSIEQNTEAFF
v_gene: TRBV29-1; d_gene: .; j_gene: TRBJ1-2; abundance: .; CDR3nt: TGCAGCGTTGAGATAAACTATGGCTACACCTTC; CDR3aa: CSVEINYGYTF
v_gene: TRBV18; d_gene: .; j_gene: TRBJ2-1; abundance: .; CDR3nt: TGTGCCAGCTCCCCTACTAGTATTTGGTCCTACAATGAGCAGTTCTTC; CDR3aa: CASSPTSIWSYNEQFF
v_gene: TRBV15; d_gene: .; j_gene: TRBJ1-2; abundance: .; CDR3nt: TGTGCCACCAGCGGACGGAACCCGACTCTATGGGGTGGCTACACCTTC; CDR3aa: CATSGRNPTLWGGYTF
v_gene: TRBV19; d_gene: .; j_gene: TRBJ1-3; abundance: .; CDR3nt: TGTGCCAGTAGTATTAACCCTTCTACTGGTGGAAACACCATATATTTT; CDR3aa: CASSINPSTGGNTIYF
v_gene: TRBV19; d_gene: .; j_gene: TRBJ2-7; abundance: .; CDR3nt: TGTGCCAGTAGTATTGATAGCACGAGGCTTGACGAGCAGTACTTC; CDR3aa: CASSIDSTRLDEQYF